One T cell receptor beta chain is described in this entry. No antigen is known for it. The sample comes from a study of graft-versus-host responses after intestinal transplantation. Using immunoSEQ multiplex PCR, the repertoire was profiled, and TCRdb retains in-frame clones only, with some absent. The sample consists of about 59,000 clones, almost 95% of them appearing once. The V end was cut by 6 bases, the J end by 1 base, with 14 bases between. The CDR3 covers 15 residues. Germline CDR1 reads SGHTA; CDR2 reads FQGNSA. This sequence was found in a human donor who was the organ donor for an intestinal transplant. Sample: unstimulated CD4+ T cells sorted from spleen or lymph node cells, taken before transplant. This rearrangement joins TRBV7-2 to TRBJ2-3, with no clear D. Here the CDR3 reads CASREARRGTDTQYF. The CDR3 DNA reads as TGTGCCAGCAGGGAAGCGCGTCGGGGCACAGATACGCAGTATTTT.